Detailed here is one T cell receptor beta chain. What it recognizes is unknown. Other DNA sequences in the same sample also yield this CDR3. Assay: immunoSEQ multiplex PCR; the TCRdb copy retains only in-frame clones and omits some. In the table there are 250,000 to 300,000 clones, just over 85% of which are singletons. The CDR3 is 15 residues long. Germline V gene lookup returns CDR1 SGHRS and CDR2 YFSETQ. Trimming cost V 0 bases and J 2 bases, with 8 bases left between them. This entry comes from a study of cytomegalovirus exposure and HLA in healthy donors. Points from the study as a whole: Three chains linked to CMV were shown in vitro to be specific for CMV antigens.

Sequencing used PBMCs. V is TRBV5-1 and J is TRBJ2-2; D unresolved. This sequence originates from a woman aged 18 to 35 in good health and CMV-seronegative. The CDR3 reads CASSLGTANTGELFF. DNA of the CDR3: TGCGCCAGCAGCTTGGGAACAGCCAACACCGGGGAGCTGTTTTTT.